The sequence of this TCR beta chain was determined in a study of shared clonotypes between healthy human individuals. This CDR3 region has 15 residues. Germline V gene data show CDR1 as SGHRS and CDR2 as YFSETQ. Deletions cut 6 bases from V and 0 bases from J, with 15 bases between. The protocol was immunoSEQ multiplex PCR, while the TCRdb copy is restricted to in-frame clones and leaves out a portion. The sample consists of around 600,000 clones, more than 95% of them appearing once. This TCR derives from a woman aged 25 to 39 in good health. V usage is TRBV5-1 and J usage is TRBJ1-1; possibly TRBD1 for D (5 bases). The sample consisted of naive CD4+ T cells sorted from blood. Subset of the sample: CD45RA+ positively selected. CDR3 in amino acids: CASKWGEGMNTEAFF. The CDR3 bases are TGCGCCAGCAAATGGGGGGAAGGGATGAACACTGAAGCTTTCTTT.